The 20 T cell receptor beta chains given below trace back to one sample, sequenced in a study of lymphopenia after photon versus proton radiotherapy (dated by TCRdb to the late 2010s). The library was built by means of the immunoSEQ multiplex PCR assay. Sourced from immuneACCESS, this table was stored by TCRdb with only in-frame sequences that have V and J called. A share of the clones is absent; for the studies checked, an unresolved V gene accounts for under half, and the remainder has no known explanation. This sample is represented by about 50,000 clones; around four fifths of them were singletons. Of the sample, just under 30% is held by the ten largest clones. Here the sequenced sample was peripheral blood, taken from a patient treated with photon-based radiotherapy. The receptors were gathered from a man aged 50 to 59 with gastric cancer.

V is TRBV27 and J is TRBJ2-2; 14 positions agree with TRBD2. V lost 5 bases to trimming and J lost 2 bases; unmatched junction nucleotides: 7. CDR1 is MNHEY and CDR2 is SMNVEV in the germline V gene (reference sequence). The CDR3 is made up of 18 amino acids. The CDR3 loop reads CASSSPGLAGANTGELFF. The CDR3 DNA follows: TGTGCCAGCAGTAGTCCGGGACTAGCGGGAGCTAACACCGGGGAGCTGTTTTTT.

In this sample, this clone turned up once. The chain uses TRBV7-9 and TRBJ1-1, with D uncertain. The CDR3 spans 14 residues. Trimming cost V 5 bases and J 1 base, with 11 bases left between them. Per the germline V gene, CDR1 is SEHNR and CDR2 is FQNEAQ (reference sequence). The CDR3 region has the DNA TGTGCCAGCAGCCCACGAGCAACGAACACTGAAGCTTTCTTT. This sequence encodes CASSPRATNTEAFF.

V is TRBV5-6 and J is TRBJ2-7; D remains unclear. The CDR3 consists of 16 residues. V lost 0 bases and J 6 bases, leaving 19 bases between the germline ends. The germline V gene encodes CDR1 SGHDT and CDR2 YYEEEE. The CDR3: CASSLGVYFKSGEQYF. In DNA form, the CDR3 reads TGTGCCAGCAGCTTGGGGGTCTACTTCAAGTCGGGCGAGCAGTACTTC. Using reference TRBV5-6 and TRBJ2-7 for the parts outside the CDR3, the full variable domain is DAGVTQSPTHLIKTRGQQVTLRCSPKSGHDTVSWYQQALGQGPQFIFQYYEEEERQRGNFPDRFSGHQFPNYSSELNVNALLLGDSALYLCASSLGVYFKSGEQYFGPGTRLTVT.

The V call is TRBV18, the J call TRBJ2-1, with 7 positions matching TRBD2. Per germline, CDR1 KGHSH and CDR2 LQKENI. The CDR3 is 17 residues long. J gave up 0 bases and V 2 bases, and 7 bases lay outside the gene matches. The CDR3, as DNA: TGTGCCAGCTCACCAAACAGCGGGGCGAGCTCCTACAATGAGCAGTTCTTC. Its translation is CASSPNSGASSYNEQFF.

V gene TRBV7-9 combines with J gene TRBJ2-3; tentatively, D is TRBD2 (6 bases). Germline CDR1 and CDR2: SEHNR and FQNEAQ (reference sequence). The CDR3 sequence is 18 residues long. V was clipped by 5 bases and J by 0 bases, with 21 bases between them. CDR3 nucleotides: TGTGCCAGCAGCCTTCGGACTACCCTTAGGATTAGCACAGATACGCAGTATTTT. Encoded protein: CASSLRTTLRISTDTQYF. Full variable domain (rest looked up from reference TRBV7-9 and TRBJ2-3): DTGVSQNPRHKITKRGQNVTFRCDPISEHNRLYWYRQTLGQGPEFLTYFQNEAQLEKSRLLSDRFSAERPKGSFSTLEIQRTEQGDSAMYLCASSLRTTLRISTDTQYFGPGTRLTVL.

The CDR3 DNA follows: TGTGCCAGTAGTTGGGGACCAGGGGCAGGGGCCAACGTCCTGACTTTC. Translating it yields CASSWGPGAGANVLTF. The rearrangement uses TRBV19 and TRBJ2-6, with D perhaps matching TRBD1 (6 bases). The CDR3 totals 16 residues. The germline V and J ends were trimmed by 5 bases and 4 bases, with 15 bases remaining between them. Looked up from germline, CDR1 is LNHDA and CDR2 is SQIVND (reference sequence).

This clone was recorded a few times. The rearrangement uses TRBV7-9 and TRBJ2-2, with 8 nucleotides matching TRBD1. The CDR3 has 15 residues. The V segment lost 3 bases and the J segment 1 base; nucleotides outside the gene matches: 1. Germline assignment: CDR1 SEHNR and CDR2 FQNEAQ (reference sequence). The CDR3 here is CASSLDRVNTGELFF. The DNA for the CDR3 is TGTGCCAGCAGCTTGGACAGGGTGAACACCGGGGAGCTGTTTTTT.

This clone showed up just a few times. The chain recombines TRBV5-4 with TRBJ1-1; D remains ambiguous. The CDR3 extends over 13 amino acids. Germline V gene data show CDR1 as SGHNT and CDR2 as YYREEE (reference sequence). The germline V and J ends were trimmed by 9 bases and 0 bases, with 12 bases remaining between them. This chain's CDR3 is CAMVRSLNTEAFF. The DNA for the CDR3 is TGTGCCATGGTCCGGAGCCTGAACACTGAAGCTTTCTTT.

This clone appeared a single time. CDR3 bases: TGTGCCAGTAGTATGCGGGGACAGCAGCCCCAGCATTTT. Its translation: CASSMRGQQPQHF. The V call is TRBV19, the J call TRBJ1-5, with 7 bases fitting TRBD1. Losses at the gene ends were 3 bases for V and 7 bases for J; bases not matched to a gene: 3. Germline CDR1 is LNHDA and CDR2 is SQIVND (reference sequence). This CDR3 comprises 13 residues.

This chain links TRBV19 with TRBJ2-2, with D unresolved. Germline V lookup: CDR1 LNHDA, CDR2 SQIVND (reference sequence). Between the trimmed V and J ends, which lost 2 bases and 6 bases, there was a span of 4 bases. The length of the CDR3 is 12 residues. The CDR3 coding sequence is TGTGCCAGTAGTATAACCCCCGGGGAGCTGTTTTTT. Translation gives CASSITPGELFF.

The V and J genes are TRBV19 and TRBJ1-1; tentatively, D is TRBD1 (5 bases). CDR1 and CDR2 (germline): LNHDA, SQIVND (reference sequence). CDR3 length: 15 residues. Trimming cost V 5 bases and J 2 bases, with 15 bases left between them. The DNA for the CDR3 is TGTGCCAGTAGTCTCAACTACCAGGGAAACACTGAAGCTTTCTTT. Protein sequence: CASSLNYQGNTEAFF.

This sequence joins TRBV6-6 and TRBJ2-6; tentative D call: TRBD1 (5 bases). Trimming cost V 4 bases and J 2 bases, with 6 bases left between them. This CDR3 spans 14 amino acids. Germline V gene data show CDR1 as MNHNY and CDR2 as SVGAGI (reference sequence). The CDR3 protein is CASSSGTGANVLTF. In DNA form, the CDR3 reads TGTGCCAGCAGTTCAGGGACTGGGGCCAACGTCCTGACTTTC.

V is TRBV2 and J is TRBJ2-7; no clear D gene. V was shortened by 2 bases and J by 1 base, with 9 bases between the two germline ends. CDR3 length: 14 amino acids. Germline CDR1 reads SNHLY; CDR2 reads FYNNEI. This CDR3 is CASSEHSESYEQYF. CDR3 nucleotide sequence: TGTGCCAGCAGTGAACACAGCGAATCCTACGAGCAGTACTTC.

This clone has just one count. The chain is built from TRBV7-9 and TRBJ2-7; TRBD1 is a possible D gene (5 bases). V shed 1 base and J shed 6 bases, with 13 bases lying between them. CDR1 is SEHNR and CDR2 is FQNEAQ in the germline V gene (reference sequence). The CDR3 has 14 amino acids. The CDR3 DNA is TGTGCCAGCAGCTTAGTCAGGGATCCGGTCGAGCAGTACTTC. Translating gives CASSLVRDPVEQYF. The whole variable domain, filled in from reference TRBV7-9 and TRBJ2-7, reads DTGVSQNPRHKITKRGQNVTFRCDPISEHNRLYWYRQTLGQGPEFLTYFQNEAQLEKSRLLSDRFSAERPKGSFSTLEIQRTEQGDSAMYLCASSLVRDPVEQYFGPGTRLTVT.

This chain links TRBV5-1 with TRBJ2-1; D unresolved. Trimming took off 0 bases at V and 8 bases at J, with 9 bases between the two ends. The CDR3 is 13 residues long. Germline V gives CDR1 SGHRS, CDR2 YFSETQ. The CDR3 DNA reads as TGCGCCAGCAGCTTGGAGAGGAGAGATGAGCAGTTCTTC. Its translation: CASSLERRDEQFF.

This chain uses TRBV7-8 with TRBJ2-1; TRBD2 is a possible D gene (5 bases). The germline gives CDR1 SGHVS, CDR2 FQNEAQ. The CDR3 contains 18 residues. V was trimmed by 3 bases and J by 2 bases, leaving 20 bases between them. The CDR3, as DNA: TGTGCCAGCAGCTTTCCTTTTAGCGCTCGCCCCCCCTACAATGAGCAGTTCTTC. It encodes CASSFPFSARPPYNEQFF.

This chain uses TRBV14 with TRBJ2-5, with D hard to call. Trimming took off 1 base at V and 7 bases at J, with 4 bases between the two ends. CDR3 size: 11 residues. Germline loops: CDR1 SGHDN, CDR2 FVKESK. DNA of the CDR3: TGTGCCAGCAGCCAAGGCCCGACCCAGTACTTC. Its protein is CASSQGPTQYF.

This clone was picked up one time. The V and J genes are TRBV7-2 and TRBJ1-1; D might be TRBD1 (5 bases). Looked up from germline, CDR1 is SGHTA and CDR2 is FQGNSA. V shed 5 bases and J shed 3 bases, with 10 bases lying between them. This CDR3 spans 13 amino acids. CDR3 sequence (DNA): TGTGCCAGCAGCGACAGACAGTACACTGAAGCTTTCTTT. This gives the protein CASSDRQYTEAFF.

This chain joins TRBV19 and TRBJ2-3; TRBD1 agrees at 8 bases. V lost 1 base, J lost 3 bases, and 9 bases stayed unmatched. Germline CDR1 is LNHDA and CDR2 is SQIVND (reference sequence). This CDR3 contains 17 residues. The CDR3 DNA reads TGTGCCAGTAGTATAGGCGCCCGGACAGGGCTGACAGATACGCAGTATTTT. Translating it yields CASSIGARTGLTDTQYF. The full variable domain, rest sourced from reference TRBV19 and TRBJ2-3, is DGGITQSPKYLFRKEGQNVTLSCEQNLNHDAMYWYRQDPGQGLRLIYYSQIVNDFQKGDIAEGYSVSREKKESFPLTVTSAQKNPTAFYLCASSIGARTGLTDTQYFGPGTRLTVL.

The chain is built from TRBV11-2 and TRBJ2-1; tentatively, D is TRBD2 (5 bases). CDR1 is SGHAT and CDR2 is FQNNGV in the germline V gene. With 0 bases removed from V and 4 bases from J, the gap between germline ends came to 10 bases. The CDR3 is 15 amino acids. The DNA for the CDR3 is TGTGCCAGCAGCTTAGACGGGAAGGATTACAATGAGCAGTTCTTC. Protein sequence: CASSLDGKDYNEQFF.